These 23 T cell receptor beta chains were all obtained from the same sample, sequenced in a study of T-cell reconstitution after alpha-beta-depleted transplantation in children. Unique molecular identifiers were used in preparing the TCRbeta library. MiXCR, applied by TCRdb to the PCR reads, yields one record per CDR3 protein. The table lists 17,000 or so distinct CDR3 sequences, around 12% of them singletons. This specimen was PBMCs, mostly from graft donor cells, taken 180 days after TCRalphabeta/CD19-depleted stem cell transplant. The receptors were gathered from a boy younger than two who had a stem cell transplant for Wiskott-Aldrich syndrome, so the T cells may come from the graft donor.

This clonotype has just a few counts. The CDR3 reads CASSDLGGSYNEQFF. The CDR3 DNA follows: TGTGCCAGCAGTGACTTGGGGGGCTCGTACAATGAGCAGTTCTTC. V and J are TRBV2 and TRBJ2-1; D is possibly TRBD1 or TRBD2 (6 bases each). V was trimmed by 3 bases and J by 4 bases, leaving 13 bases between them. CDR1 is SNHLY and CDR2 is FYNNEI in the germline V gene. This CDR3 is built from 15 residues.

This clonotype was counted only a few times. The chain employs TRBV20-1 and TRBJ1-1; 8 positions agree with TRBD1. With 6 bases clipped from V and 4 bases from J, the junction kept 10 bases outside the gene matches. The CDR3 is 14 amino acids. Per the germline V gene, CDR1 is DFQATT and CDR2 is SNEGSKA (reference sequence). Written as DNA, the CDR3 is TGCAGTGCCTCCGTTGACAGGGGAGGCACTGAAGCTTTCTTT. Translation gives CSASVDRGGTEAFF.

As for this clonotype: One end of the junction is discordant with germline, which a read error may explain. J is TRBJ2-2 and V is TRBV11-3; D ambiguous. This CDR3 spans 15 amino acids. In germline, CDR1 is SGHNT, CDR2 YENEEA. The CDR3 sequence: CGSSLGRVSTGELFF. The CDR3 region has the DNA TGTGGCAGCAGCTTAGGACGGGTTTCCACCGGGGAGCTGTTTTTT.

This clonotype has at least ten counts. The rearrangement links TRBV10-3 to TRBJ1-2, with D perhaps TRBD1 (6 bases). CDR3 length equals 16 residues. Trimming left V 0 bases short and J 6 bases short, with 17 bases between. Germline CDR1 ENHRY, CDR2 SYGVKD. CDR3 loop: CAISESRAGDRHGYTF. The CDR3 DNA sequence: TGTGCCATCAGTGAGTCGAGGGCAGGGGATCGGCATGGCTACACCTTC.

This clonotype was seen at least ten times. The rearrangement uses TRBV7-8 and TRBJ1-5; a possible D gene is TRBD1 (6 bases). V lost 1 base, J lost 6 bases, and 16 bases lay in between. Germline V CDR1 and CDR2: SGHVS, FQNEAQ. The CDR3 covers 16 residues. CDR3 DNA: TGTGCCAGCAGCTTAGACCCAGGACAGATTTCTCAGCCCCAGCATTTT. Amino acids: CASSLDPGQISQPQHF.

This clonotype was observed a handful of times. V usage is TRBV7-9 and J usage is TRBJ2-7; D may be TRBD1 (7 bases). V was trimmed by 1 base and J by 5 bases, leaving 18 bases between them. There are 16 residues in the CDR3. Germline-derived CDR1 and CDR2 are SEHNR and FQNEAQ (reference sequence). CDR3 in DNA: TGTGCCAGCAGCTTAGTCGGTTGGAGGGGGCCAGACGAGCAGTACTTC. The encoded protein is CASSLVGWRGPDEQYF.

At least ten counts were recorded for this clonotype. The chain has TRBV7-2 and TRBJ2-2; 9 positions match TRBD1. CDR1 SGHTA and CDR2 FQGNSA come from the germline V gene. CDR3 size: 14 residues. The ends lost 7 bases at V and 5 bases at J; junction bases unmatched: 5. CDR3 region: CASTSQGATGELFF. The CDR3 DNA reads TGTGCCAGCACCTCACAGGGGGCAACCGGGGAGCTGTTTTTT.

The chain carries TRBV5-6 and TRBJ1-3; 7 bases line up with TRBD1. The CDR3 consists of 16 residues. Germline V gene data show CDR1 as SGHDT and CDR2 as YYEEEE. V lost 2 bases and J lost 0; bases outside the gene matches: 5. CDR3 amino acids: CASSLSGTASGNTIYF. In DNA form, the CDR3 reads TGTGCCAGCAGCTTATCCGGGACAGCCTCTGGAAACACCATATATTTT.

This clonotype was recorded once. The CDR3 nucleotides are TGTGCCAGCAGCAAATGGACATGGGTCTTGGATTACGAGCAGTACTTC. This codes for CASSKWTWVLDYEQYF. This chain connects TRBV21-1 to TRBJ2-7; TRBD1 is taken as the D call from the table, unchecked against the DNA. TRBV21-1 is termed a pseudogene. This CDR3 region has 16 residues.

This clonotype was observed at least ten times. This chain joins TRBV5-1 and TRBJ2-1; weak D call: TRBD2 (6 bases). Germline V gene lookup returns CDR1 SGHRS and CDR2 YFSETQ. V was trimmed by 4 bases and J by 1 base, leaving 12 bases between them. The CDR3 has 15 amino acids. CDR3 protein: CASSPTGESYNEQFF. The CDR3 coding sequence is TGCGCCAGCAGCCCGACGGGAGAATCCTACAATGAGCAGTTCTTC.

This clonotype was counted at least ten times. This chain connects TRBV3-1 to TRBJ2-5, with a weak D call TRBD1 (7 bases). The germline V gene has CDR1 LGHDT and CDR2 YNNKEL (reference sequence). With 0 bases removed from V and 4 bases from J, the gap between germline ends came to 15 bases. The CDR3 loop spans 16 amino acids. The CDR3 DNA is TGTGCCAGCAGCCAAGATGTTGGGCAGGGGGGAGAGACCCAGTACTTC. Translating gives CASSQDVGQGGETQYF.

This clonotype was counted only a few times. The gene calls are TRBV5-1 and TRBJ2-3, with TRBD1 identical over 7 bases. Germline values: CDR1 SGHRS, CDR2 YFSETQ. The CDR3 sequence is 16 residues long. V shed 5 bases and J 1 base; nucleotides not matched to a gene: 10. The CDR3: CASRRRTGFRTDTQYF. The CDR3 nucleotides are TGCGCCAGCAGACGTAGGACAGGATTCCGCACAGATACGCAGTATTTT.

This clonotype was counted many times. A much larger clone is a single base away; this may be a read error. This chain links TRBV7-9 with TRBJ2-7, with 8 bases lining up with TRBD1. Per germline, CDR1 SEHNR and CDR2 FQNEAQ (reference sequence). This CDR3 comprises 13 residues. Losses at the gene ends were 3 bases for V and 3 bases for J; bases not matched to a gene: 1. The DNA of the CDR3 is TGTGCCAGCAGCTTCGGACAGGGCTACGAGCAGTACTTC. This translates into CASSFGQGYEQYF.

This clonotype has just a few counts. V gene TRBV29-1 combines with J gene TRBJ1-2; TRBD1 might be the D (6 bases). This CDR3 has 12 residues. Per germline, CDR1 SQVTM and CDR2 ANQGSEA. V was cut by 2 bases and J by 5 bases, with 9 bases left in between. The CDR3 is CSVENRVYGYTF. The CDR3 DNA reads as TGCAGCGTTGAAAACAGGGTATATGGCTACACCTTC.

At least ten counts were recorded for this clonotype. The CDR3 DNA reads TGTGCCAGCAGCTTAGCCCCAGCGGGGGGGACCTACGAGCAGTACTTC. It translates to CASSLAPAGGTYEQYF. The chain is built from TRBV7-6 and TRBJ2-7, with TRBD2 matching 10 bases. The length of the CDR3 is 16 residues. Trimming removed 0 bases from V and 2 bases from J; junction bases left unmatched: 4. Germline lookup yields CDR1 SGHVS and CDR2 FNYEAQ.

This clonotype was detected a few times. The chain employs TRBV13 and TRBJ2-7; TRBD1 matches 9 bases. CDR1 and CDR2 (germline): PRHDT, FYEKMQ (reference sequence). The CDR3 is made up of 17 amino acids. J lost 3 bases, V lost 5 bases, and 14 bases had no gene match. CDR3 DNA sequence: TGTGCCAGCAGCCCACGTCAGGCGGGGACAGGGTTCTACGAGCAGTACTTC. It is translated as CASSPRQAGTGFYEQYF. The full variable domain, in which reference TRBV13 and TRBJ2-7 provide the parts outside the CDR3, is AAGVIQSPRHLIKEKRETATLKCYPIPRHDTVYWYQQGPGQDPQFLISFYEKMQSDKGSIPDRFSAQQFSDYHSELNMSSLELGDSALYFCASSPRQAGTGFYEQYFGPGTRLTVT.

The chain joins TRBV12-3 or TRBV12-4 to TRBJ2-2, with 14 bases aligning to TRBD2. This CDR3 has 16 residues. The J segment lost 7 bases and the V segment lost 6 bases, leaving 7 bases of the junction unmatched. This CDR3 is CASSGGTSGRNGELFF. CDR3 DNA sequence: TGTGCCAGCAGCGGAGGGACTAGCGGGAGAAACGGGGAGCTGTTTTTT.

Only a few counts were recorded for this clonotype. The rearrangement uses TRBV4-1 and TRBJ2-1; TRBD2 matches 9 bases. The J segment lost 0 bases and the V segment lost 0 bases, leaving 6 bases of the junction unmatched. CDR1 is MGHRA, CDR2 YSYEKL, per germline. The CDR3 totals 18 residues. The CDR3 spells CASSQEASGTYSYNEQFF. In nucleotides, the CDR3 is TGCGCCAGCAGCCAAGAAGCTAGCGGGACCTACTCCTACAATGAGCAGTTCTTC.

This clonotype was recorded many times. The chain links TRBV12-3 or TRBV12-4 to TRBJ1-5; the D is unclear. The ends were cut back, 3 bases at V and 0 bases at J, with 3 bases in the middle. The CDR3 consists of 13 residues. The chain's CDR3 is CASSFGSNQPQHF. In nucleotides, the CDR3 is TGTGCCAGCAGTTTCGGTAGCAATCAGCCCCAGCATTTT.

The V and J genes are TRBV20-1 and TRBJ1-5, with 8 bases matching TRBD1. Germline loops: CDR1 DFQATT, CDR2 SNEGSKA (reference sequence). This CDR3 spans 12 amino acids. V lost 3 bases, J lost 8 bases, and 3 bases stayed unmatched. CDR3 nucleotides: TGCAGTGCTAGTTCAGGGGGCGAGCCCCAGCATTTT. This codes for CSASSGGEPQHF.

This clonotype was picked up many times. The chain couples TRBV15 to TRBJ2-2; 9 nucleotides match TRBD1. There are 15 residues in the CDR3. Trimming removed 2 bases from V and 8 bases from J; junction bases left unmatched: 6. Germline V gene sequence: CDR1 LNHNV, CDR2 YYDKDF (reference sequence). This CDR3 reads CATSRPDRGAGELFF. In DNA, the CDR3 is TGTGCCACCAGCAGACCGGACAGGGGCGCGGGGGAGCTGTTTTTT.

This clonotype was observed many times. This chain uses TRBV15 with TRBJ2-7, with 8 bases lining up with TRBD2. This CDR3 has 14 residues. The J segment lost 3 bases and the V segment lost 1 base, leaving 2 bases of the junction unmatched. CDR1 and CDR2 from the germline V gene are LNHNV and YYDKDF (reference sequence). CDR3 protein: CATSRGGTSYEQYF. CDR3 sequence (DNA): TGTGCCACCAGCAGAGGGGGGACTAGCTACGAGCAGTACTTC.

V is TRBV20-1 and J is TRBJ1-5; no clear D. CDR1 is DFQATT and CDR2 is SNEGSKA in the germline V gene (reference sequence). Trimming shortened V by 3 bases and J by 0 bases, and 6 bases separated the two germline ends. The CDR3 has 13 amino acids. The CDR3 reads CSASSDSNQPQHF. In DNA, the CDR3 is TGCAGTGCTAGTTCAGATAGCAATCAGCCCCAGCATTTT.